This T cell receptor beta chain was profiled in a study of shared clonotypes between healthy human individuals. Note on this clone: Its matching antigen is unknown.

Method: immunoSEQ multiplex PCR; TCRdb's copy keeps in-frame clones and lacks some. Among more than 2,000,000 clones, more than 90% were seen once, and the ten largest hold around 0.14%. General study results and limits: The generation probabilities recorded for non-shared clonotypes fell below those of clonotypes shared by all four donors. Naive CD4 clonotypes were shared across a handful of donors at 4.5% to 6.5%.

This clonotype originated in a man younger than 35 in good health. Sequenced sample: naive CD4+ T cells sorted from blood. The subset here: CD45RA+ positively selected.

In DNA form, the CDR3 reads TGTGCCAGAACTTTAGAGGAGCAGTTCTTC. This translates into CARTLEEQFF. V usage is TRBV6-4 and J usage is TRBJ2-1; D unresolved. The V gene's germline CDR1 is MRHNA and CDR2 SNTAGT. The ends were cut back, 9 bases at V and 10 bases at J, with 10 bases in the middle. The CDR3 spans 10 residues.